What follows is one T cell receptor (beta chain) and its context. The ends lost 2 bases at V and 8 bases at J; junction bases unmatched: 6. CDR3 size: 15 residues. Germline assignment: CDR1 MGHRA and CDR2 YSYEKL. The sample originates from a study of blood T cell repertoires in COVID-19. Study-wide background: Sample material is recorded as cDNA or gDNA derived from T cells, B-cell-depleted T cells, or PBMCs.

As processed by the authors: Amplification of reference gene primers was used by the study to estimate nucleated cell counts. Profiling relied on immunoSEQ multiplex PCR, and the TCRdb table lists in-frame clones only, not all of them. V and J calls and clone size are as listed in that table; D and trimming were resolved from the DNA. The repertoire holds about 300,000 clones, with approximately 90% as singletons. Specimen: PBMCs or T cells enriched from blood (not recorded which). This receptor was identified in a woman aged 30 to 39 who had recovered from COVID-19. V is TRBV4-1 and J is TRBJ1-4; 9 bases are a match to TRBD1. The CDR3 reads CASSQTGGGGEKLFF. In DNA, the CDR3 is TGCGCCAGCAGCCAAACAGGGGGCGGGGGGGAAAAACTGTTTTTT.